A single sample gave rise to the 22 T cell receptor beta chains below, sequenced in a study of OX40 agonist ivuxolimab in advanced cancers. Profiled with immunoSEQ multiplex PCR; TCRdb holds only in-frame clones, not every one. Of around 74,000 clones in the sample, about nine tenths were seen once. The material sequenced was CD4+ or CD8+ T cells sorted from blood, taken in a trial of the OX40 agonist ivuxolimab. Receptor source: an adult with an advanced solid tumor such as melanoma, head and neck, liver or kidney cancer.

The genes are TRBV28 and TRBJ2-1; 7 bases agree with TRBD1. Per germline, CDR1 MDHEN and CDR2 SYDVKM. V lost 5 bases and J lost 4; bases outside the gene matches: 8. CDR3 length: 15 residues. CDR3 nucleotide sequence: TGTGCCAGCAGTACCCGCCGGGACAGTTACAATGAGCAGTTCTTC. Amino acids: CASSTRRDSYNEQFF.

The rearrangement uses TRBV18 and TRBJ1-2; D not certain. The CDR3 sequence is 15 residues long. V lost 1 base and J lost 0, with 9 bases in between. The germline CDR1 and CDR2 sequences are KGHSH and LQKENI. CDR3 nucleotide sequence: TGTGCCAGCTCACCACGGGAGATACCTAACTATGGCTACACCTTC. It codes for CASSPREIPNYGYTF.

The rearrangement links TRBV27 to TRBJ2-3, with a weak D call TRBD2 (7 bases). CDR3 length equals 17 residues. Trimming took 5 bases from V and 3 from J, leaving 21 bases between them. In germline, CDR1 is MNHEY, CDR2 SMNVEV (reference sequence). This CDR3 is CASSRVLGGGTTDTQYF. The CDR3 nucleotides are TGTGCCAGCAGTCGGGTTCTAGGGGGGGGAACGACAGATACGCAGTATTTT.

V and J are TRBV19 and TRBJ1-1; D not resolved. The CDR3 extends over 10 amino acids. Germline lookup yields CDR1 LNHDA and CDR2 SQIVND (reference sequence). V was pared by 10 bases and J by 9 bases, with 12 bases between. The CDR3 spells CATSGLKAFF. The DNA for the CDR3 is TGTGCCACTTCGGGCCTAAAAGCTTTCTTT.

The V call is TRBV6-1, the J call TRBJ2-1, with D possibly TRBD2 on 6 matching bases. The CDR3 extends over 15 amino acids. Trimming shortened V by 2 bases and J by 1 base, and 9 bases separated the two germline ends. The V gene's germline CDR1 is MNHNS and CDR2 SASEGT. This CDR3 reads CASSEMRGSYNEQFF. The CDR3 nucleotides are TGTGCCAGCAGTGAAATGCGGGGATCCTACAATGAGCAGTTCTTC.

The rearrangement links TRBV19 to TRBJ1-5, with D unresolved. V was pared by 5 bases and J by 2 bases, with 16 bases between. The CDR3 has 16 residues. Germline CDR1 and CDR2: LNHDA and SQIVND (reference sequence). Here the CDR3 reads CASSPPRAEGNQPQHF. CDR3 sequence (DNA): TGTGCCAGTAGTCCTCCTAGGGCCGAGGGCAATCAGCCCCAGCATTTT. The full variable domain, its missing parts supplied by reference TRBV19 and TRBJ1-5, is DGGITQSPKYLFRKEGQNVTLSCEQNLNHDAMYWYRQDPGQGLRLIYYSQIVNDFQKGDIAEGYSVSREKKESFPLTVTSAQKNPTAFYLCASSPPRAEGNQPQHFGDGTRLSIL.

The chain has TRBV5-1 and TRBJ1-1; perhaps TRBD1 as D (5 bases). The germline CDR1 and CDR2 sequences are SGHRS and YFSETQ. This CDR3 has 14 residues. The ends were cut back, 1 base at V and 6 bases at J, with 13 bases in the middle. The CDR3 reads CASSLSWGSAEAFF. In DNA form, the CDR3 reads TGCGCCAGCAGCTTGTCTTGGGGCTCCGCTGAAGCTTTCTTT.

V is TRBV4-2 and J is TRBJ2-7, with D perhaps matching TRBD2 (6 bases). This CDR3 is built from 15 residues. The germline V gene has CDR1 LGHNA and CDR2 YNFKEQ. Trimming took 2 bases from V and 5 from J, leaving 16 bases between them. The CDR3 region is CASSQSRTGVHEQYF. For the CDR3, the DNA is TGTGCCAGCAGCCAAAGTCGAACGGGAGTCCACGAGCAGTACTTC.

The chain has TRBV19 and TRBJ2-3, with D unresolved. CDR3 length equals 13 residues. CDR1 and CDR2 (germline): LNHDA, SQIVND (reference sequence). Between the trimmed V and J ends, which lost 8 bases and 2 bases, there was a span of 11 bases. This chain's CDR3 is CASDDKYTDTQYF. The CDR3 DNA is TGTGCCAGTGACGACAAATACACAGATACGCAGTATTTT.

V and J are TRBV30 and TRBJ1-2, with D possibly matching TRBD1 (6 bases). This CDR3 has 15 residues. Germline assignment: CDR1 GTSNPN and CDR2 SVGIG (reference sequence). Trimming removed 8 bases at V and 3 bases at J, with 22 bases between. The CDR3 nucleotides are TGTGCCGTCCAGGGGTCCCCCTCTGAATACTATGGCTACACCTTC. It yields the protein CAVQGSPSEYYGYTF.

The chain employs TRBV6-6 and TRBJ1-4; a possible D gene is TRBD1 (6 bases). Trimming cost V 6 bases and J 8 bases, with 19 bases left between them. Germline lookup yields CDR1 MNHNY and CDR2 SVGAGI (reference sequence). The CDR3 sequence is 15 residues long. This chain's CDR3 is CASSPQGGGLEKLFF. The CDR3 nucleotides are TGTGCCAGCAGCCCACAGGGAGGGGGACTGGAAAAACTGTTTTTT.

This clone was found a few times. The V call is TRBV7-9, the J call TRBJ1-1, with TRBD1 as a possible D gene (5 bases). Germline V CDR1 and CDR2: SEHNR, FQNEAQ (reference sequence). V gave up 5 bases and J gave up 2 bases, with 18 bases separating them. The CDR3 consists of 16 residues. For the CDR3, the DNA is TGTGCCAGCAGCCGTGGGGGTGGGGTCGGAAACACTGAAGCTTTCTTT. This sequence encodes CASSRGGGVGNTEAFF.

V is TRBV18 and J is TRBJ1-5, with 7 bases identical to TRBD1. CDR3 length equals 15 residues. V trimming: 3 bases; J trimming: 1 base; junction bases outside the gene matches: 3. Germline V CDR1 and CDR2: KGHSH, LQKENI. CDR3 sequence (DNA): TGTGCCAGCTCACCCCCGGGACAGAGCAATCAGCCCCAGCATTTT. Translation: CASSPPGQSNQPQHF.

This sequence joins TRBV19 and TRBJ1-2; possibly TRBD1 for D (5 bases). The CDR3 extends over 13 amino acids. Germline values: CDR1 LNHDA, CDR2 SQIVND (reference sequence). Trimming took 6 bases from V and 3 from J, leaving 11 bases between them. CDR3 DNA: TGTGCCAGTAGGGACACTAACTACTATGGCTACACCTTC. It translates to CASRDTNYYGYTF. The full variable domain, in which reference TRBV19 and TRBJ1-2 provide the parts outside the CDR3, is DGGITQSPKYLFRKEGQNVTLSCEQNLNHDAMYWYRQDPGQGLRLIYYSQIVNDFQKGDIAEGYSVSREKKESFPLTVTSAQKNPTAFYLCASRDTNYYGYTFGSGTRLTVV.

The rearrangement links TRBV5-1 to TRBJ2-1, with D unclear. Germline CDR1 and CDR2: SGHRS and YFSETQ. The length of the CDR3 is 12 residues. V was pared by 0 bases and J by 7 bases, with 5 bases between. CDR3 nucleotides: TGCGCCAGCAGCTTGGCTTATAATGAGCAGTTCTTC. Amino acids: CASSLAYNEQFF.

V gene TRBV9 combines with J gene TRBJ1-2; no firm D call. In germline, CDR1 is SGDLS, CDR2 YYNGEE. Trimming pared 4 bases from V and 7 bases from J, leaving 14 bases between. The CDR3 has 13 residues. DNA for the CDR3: TGTGCCAGCAGCCTAAGGGTGAAAGGTGGCTACACCTTC. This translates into CASSLRVKGGYTF.

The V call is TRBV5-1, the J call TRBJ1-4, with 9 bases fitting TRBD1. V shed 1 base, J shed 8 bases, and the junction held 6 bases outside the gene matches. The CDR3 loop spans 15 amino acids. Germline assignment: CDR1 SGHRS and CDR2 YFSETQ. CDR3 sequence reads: CASSLLQGAGEKLFF. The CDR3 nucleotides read TGCGCCAGCAGCTTGTTACAGGGGGCCGGGGAAAAACTGTTTTTT.

In DNA, the CDR3 is TGCGCCAGCAGTCCTACTATGGGACTAGCGGGGGGAGAGACCCAGTACTTC. It codes for CASSPTMGLAGGETQYF. The chain links TRBV10-2 to TRBJ2-5, with 15 bases matching TRBD2. The length of the CDR3 is 17 residues. V shed 5 bases and J 4 bases; nucleotides not matched to a gene: 8. Per germline, CDR1 WSHSY and CDR2 SAAADI.

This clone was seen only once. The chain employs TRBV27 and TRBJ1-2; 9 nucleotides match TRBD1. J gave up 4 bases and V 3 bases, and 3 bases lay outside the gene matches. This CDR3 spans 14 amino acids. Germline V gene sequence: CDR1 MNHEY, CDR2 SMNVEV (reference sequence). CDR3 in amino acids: CASSFDRGSYGYTF. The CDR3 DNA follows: TGTGCCAGCAGTTTCGACAGGGGGTCCTATGGCTACACCTTC.

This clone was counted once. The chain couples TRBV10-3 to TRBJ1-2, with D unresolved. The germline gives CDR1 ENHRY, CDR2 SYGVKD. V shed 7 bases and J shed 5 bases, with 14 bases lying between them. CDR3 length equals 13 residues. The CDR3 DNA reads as TGTGCCATCACCCCTGAGGCGCCGTATGGCTACACCTTC. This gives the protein CAITPEAPYGYTF.

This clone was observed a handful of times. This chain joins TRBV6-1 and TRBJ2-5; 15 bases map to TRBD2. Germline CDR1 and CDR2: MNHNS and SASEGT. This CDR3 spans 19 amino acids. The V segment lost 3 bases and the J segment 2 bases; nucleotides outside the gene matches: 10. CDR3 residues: CASSDRFGTSGRPQETQYF. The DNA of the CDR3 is TGTGCCAGCAGTGATAGGTTTGGGACTAGCGGGAGGCCACAAGAGACCCAGTACTTC.

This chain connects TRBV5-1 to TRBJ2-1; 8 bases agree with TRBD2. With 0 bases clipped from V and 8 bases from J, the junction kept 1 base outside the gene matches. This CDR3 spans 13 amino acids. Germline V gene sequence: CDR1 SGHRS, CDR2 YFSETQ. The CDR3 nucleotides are TGCGCCAGCAGCTTGGTCGGGAGGGATGAGCAGTTCTTC. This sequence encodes CASSLVGRDEQFF. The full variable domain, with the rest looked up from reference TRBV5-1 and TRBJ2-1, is KAGVTQTPRYLIKTRGQQVTLSCSPISGHRSVSWYQQTPGQGLQFLFEYFSETQRNKGNFPGRFSGRQFSNSRSEMNVSTLELGDSALYLCASSLVGRDEQFFGPGTRLTVL.